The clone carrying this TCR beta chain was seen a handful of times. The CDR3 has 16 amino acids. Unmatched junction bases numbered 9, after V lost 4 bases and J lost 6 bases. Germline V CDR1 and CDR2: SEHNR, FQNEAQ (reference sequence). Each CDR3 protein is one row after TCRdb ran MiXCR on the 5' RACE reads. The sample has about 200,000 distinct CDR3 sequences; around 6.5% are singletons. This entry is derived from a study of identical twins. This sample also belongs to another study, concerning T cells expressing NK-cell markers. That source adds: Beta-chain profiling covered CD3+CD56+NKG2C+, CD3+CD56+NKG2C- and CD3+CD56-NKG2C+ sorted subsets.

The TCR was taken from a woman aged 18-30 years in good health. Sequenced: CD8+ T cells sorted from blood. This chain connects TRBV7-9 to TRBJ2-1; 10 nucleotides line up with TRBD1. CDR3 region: CASSSVRTGGRNEQFF. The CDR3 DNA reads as TGTGCCAGCAGCTCCGTAAGGACAGGGGGACGCAATGAGCAGTTCTTC. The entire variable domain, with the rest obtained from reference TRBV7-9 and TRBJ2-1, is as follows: DTGVSQNPRHKITKRGQNVTFRCDPISEHNRLYWYRQTLGQGPEFLTYFQNEAQLEKSRLLSDRFSAERPKGSFSTLEIQRTEQGDSAMYLCASSSVRTGGRNEQFFGPGTRLTVL.